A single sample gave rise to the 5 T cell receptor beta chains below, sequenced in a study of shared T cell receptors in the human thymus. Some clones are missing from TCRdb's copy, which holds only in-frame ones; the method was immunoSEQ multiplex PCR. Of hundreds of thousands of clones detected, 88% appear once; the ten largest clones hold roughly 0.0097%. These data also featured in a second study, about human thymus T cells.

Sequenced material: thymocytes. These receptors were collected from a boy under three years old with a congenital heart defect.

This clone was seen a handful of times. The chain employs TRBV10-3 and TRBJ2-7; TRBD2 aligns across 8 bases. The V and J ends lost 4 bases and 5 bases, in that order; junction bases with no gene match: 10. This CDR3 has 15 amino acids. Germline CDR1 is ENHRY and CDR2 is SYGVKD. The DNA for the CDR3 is TGTGCCATCAGTGCGGAGCGGGAGTATCCCCACGAGCAGTACTTC. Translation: CAISAEREYPHEQYF.

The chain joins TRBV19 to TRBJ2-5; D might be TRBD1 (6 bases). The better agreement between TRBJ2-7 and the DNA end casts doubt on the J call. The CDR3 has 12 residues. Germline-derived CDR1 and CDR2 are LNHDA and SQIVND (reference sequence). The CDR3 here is CASSRDNYEQYF. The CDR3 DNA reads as TGTGCCAGTTCCCGGGACAACTACGAGCAGTACTTC.

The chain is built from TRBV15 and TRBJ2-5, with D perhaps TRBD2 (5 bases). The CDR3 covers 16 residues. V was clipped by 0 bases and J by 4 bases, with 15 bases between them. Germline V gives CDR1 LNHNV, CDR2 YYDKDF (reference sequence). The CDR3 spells CATSRDRGLVGETQYF. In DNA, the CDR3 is TGTGCCACCAGCAGAGATAGAGGGTTGGTTGGAGAGACCCAGTACTTC.

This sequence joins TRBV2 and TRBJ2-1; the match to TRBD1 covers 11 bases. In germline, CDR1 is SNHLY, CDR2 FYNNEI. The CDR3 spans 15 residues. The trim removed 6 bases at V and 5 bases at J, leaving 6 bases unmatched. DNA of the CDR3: TGTGCCAGCAGGACCGGGACAGGGGGGGACAATGAGCAGTTCTTC. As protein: CASRTGTGGDNEQFF. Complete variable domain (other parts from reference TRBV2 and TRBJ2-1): EPEVTQTPSHQVTQMGQEVILRCVPISNHLYFYWYRQILGQKVEFLVSFYNNEISEKSEIFDDQFSVERPDGSNFTLKIRSTKLEDSAMYFCASRTGTGGDNEQFFGPGTRLTVL.

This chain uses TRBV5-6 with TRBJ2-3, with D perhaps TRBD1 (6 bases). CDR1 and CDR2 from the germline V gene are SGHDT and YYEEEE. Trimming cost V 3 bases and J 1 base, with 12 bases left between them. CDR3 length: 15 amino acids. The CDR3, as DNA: TGTGCCAGCAGCTCCCCAGGGGTCCGCACAGATACGCAGTATTTT. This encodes CASSSPGVRTDTQYF.